This T cell receptor (beta chain) was recovered during a study of blood T cell repertoires in COVID-19. Per the authors' pipeline: Amplified reference gene primers provided the basis for estimating nucleated cell counts. TCRdb's copy holds only in-frame clones and misses some; the assay was immunoSEQ multiplex PCR. The D gene and trimming were derived from the DNA, and the V and J assignments and clone size from that table. Here the sample spans about 150,000 clones, approximately 73% being singletons. The CDR3 sequence is 19 residues long. V dropped 0 bases and J dropped 5; count of bases not matched to a gene: 17. Germline CDR1 is SGHNT and CDR2 is YYREEE (reference sequence).

This TCR was sampled from an elderly woman with acute or convalescent COVID-19. V usage is TRBV5-4 and J usage is TRBJ2-4; 7 bases align to TRBD2. Specimen: peripheral blood. CDR3 sequence: CASSLASRWPGGGENIQYF. Here the CDR3 DNA reads TGTGCCAGCAGCTTGGCCTCAAGGTGGCCGGGAGGCGGCGAAAACATTCAGTACTTC.